The 20 T cell receptor beta chains below were found in one sample sequenced in a study of OX40 agonist ivuxolimab in advanced cancers. Only in-frame clones appear in the TCRdb table, and some are missing; sequencing was by immunoSEQ multiplex PCR. The table lists some 50,000 clones, nearly 80% of them singletons. The specimen comprised CD4+ or CD8+ T cells sorted from blood, sampled in a trial of the OX40 agonist ivuxolimab. Receptors originate from an adult with an advanced solid tumor such as melanoma, head and neck, liver or kidney cancer.

This clone is labeled as medium-sized. The rearrangement links TRBV4-2 to TRBJ1-1; no clear D gene. Trimming cost V 5 bases and J 1 base, with 11 bases left between them. The CDR3 runs 14 residues. Germline CDR1 is LGHNA and CDR2 is YNFKEQ. The DNA of the CDR3 is TGTGCCAGCAGCTTAGGCCGGAGGAACACTGAAGCTTTCTTT. This encodes CASSLGRRNTEAFF.

The chain carries TRBV19 and TRBJ2-3; no reliable D call. V was pared by 0 bases and J by 6 bases, with 16 bases between. Per the germline V gene, CDR1 is LNHDA and CDR2 is SQIVND (reference sequence). There are 16 residues in the CDR3. In DNA form, the CDR3 reads TGTGCCAGTAGTATAGATTCCCGAGACGCCAGGGATACGCAGTATTTT. It encodes CASSIDSRDARDTQYF.

This rearrangement joins TRBV19 to TRBJ2-7, with D unresolved. Germline-derived CDR1 and CDR2 are LNHDA and SQIVND (reference sequence). V was cut by 0 bases and J by 9 bases, with 12 bases left in between. This CDR3 spans 13 amino acids. CDR3 loop: CASSIDLASMQYF. The CDR3 nucleotides are TGTGCCAGTAGTATAGATCTGGCCTCCATGCAGTACTTC.

The V gene is TRBV9, the J gene TRBJ2-7; 7 nucleotides match TRBD2. The CDR3 length is 14 residues. Germline V gene sequence: CDR1 SGDLS, CDR2 YYNGEE. J lost 0 bases, V lost 4 bases, and 4 bases had no gene match. The CDR3 sequence is CASSPWEGSYEQYF. CDR3 DNA sequence: TGTGCCAGCAGCCCCTGGGAGGGCTCCTACGAGCAGTACTTC.

This rearrangement joins TRBV5-4 to TRBJ1-5; no clear D. Trimming took off 1 base at V and 6 bases at J, with 17 bases between the two ends. CDR3 length: 16 residues. Germline V gene lookup returns CDR1 SGHNT and CDR2 YYREEE (reference sequence). The CDR3 coding sequence is TGTGCCAGCAGCTTGCGTCCCGGTCTTAGACGTCAGCCCCAGCATTTT. It specifies CASSLRPGLRRQPQHF.

The chain is built from TRBV5-4 and TRBJ2-3; TRBD1 is a possible D gene (5 bases). Germline V gene data show CDR1 as SGHNT and CDR2 as YYREEE (reference sequence). Trimming took off 1 base at V and 2 bases at J, with 14 bases between the two ends. The CDR3 consists of 16 residues. Here the CDR3 DNA reads TGTGCCAGCAGCTTGTTTGCAGGGCGCTACACAGATACGCAGTATTTT. Translating gives CASSLFAGRYTDTQYF.

The chain's CDR3 is CAISDRLSAETQYF. The CDR3 DNA reads as TGTGCCATCAGTGATCGTTTGAGTGCGGAGACCCAGTACTTC. The gene calls are TRBV10-3 and TRBJ2-5; unclear D gene. CDR3 length: 14 amino acids. Germline loops: CDR1 ENHRY, CDR2 SYGVKD. The germline V and J ends were trimmed by 3 bases and 5 bases, with 13 bases remaining between them.

This clone has only one observation. The rearrangement links TRBV10-3 to TRBJ1-5; TRBD1 matches 8 bases. V gave up 4 bases and J gave up 6 bases; unmatched junction bases: 5. Germline CDR1 ENHRY, CDR2 SYGVKD. The CDR3 runs to 14 residues. The CDR3 region has the DNA TGTGCCATCAGTGGACAGGGGATGGGTCAGCCCCAGCATTTT. Its protein product is CAISGQGMGQPQHF.

The chain employs TRBV6-5 and TRBJ2-7; 8 bases fit TRBD1. The V and J ends lost 6 bases and 3 bases, in that order; junction bases with no gene match: 4. The CDR3 runs 13 residues. Germline V gene data show CDR1 as MNHEY and CDR2 as SVGAGI. CDR3 residues: CASRRTGNYEQYF. CDR3 DNA sequence: TGTGCCAGCAGACGGACAGGGAACTACGAGCAGTACTTC.

In this sample, this clone turned up a few times. The V gene is TRBV6-1, the J gene TRBJ2-2; D is ambiguous. CDR3 length equals 14 residues. The ends were cut back, 2 bases at V and 6 bases at J, with 10 bases in the middle. Germline V lookup: CDR1 MNHNS, CDR2 SASEGT. The CDR3 region has the DNA TGTGCCAGCAGTGAACAAGGTGGGGCCGGGGAGCTGTTTTTT. It specifies CASSEQGGAGELFF.

This chain links TRBV6-1 with TRBJ2-1, with 8 bases matching TRBD2. CDR3 length equals 12 residues. Per germline, CDR1 MNHNS and CDR2 SASEGT. Trimming removed 6 bases from V and 12 bases from J; junction bases left unmatched: 7. CDR3 loop: CASRIAGSLQFF. DNA of the CDR3: TGTGCCAGCAGAATAGCGGGATCGCTGCAGTTCTTC.

This clone was observed a single time. This chain uses TRBV25-1 with TRBJ2-1; the match to TRBD1 covers 7 bases. The germline CDR1 and CDR2 sequences are MGHDK and SYGVNS. The V segment lost 5 bases and the J segment 7 bases; nucleotides outside the gene matches: 8. The CDR3 runs 14 residues. For the CDR3, the DNA is TGTGCCAGCAGTTCCCGACAGGGATGGAATGAGCAGTTCTTC. Its translation: CASSSRQGWNEQFF.

The rearrangement uses TRBV29-1 and TRBJ2-1, with D unclear. The V gene lost 4 bases and the J gene lost 0 bases, with 10 bases spanning the gap. Germline loops: CDR1 SQVTM, CDR2 ANQGSEA. This CDR3 is built from 14 residues. In nucleotides, the CDR3 is TGCAGCGTTGCATCCGGGTTCTCCTACAATGAGCAGTTCTTC. As protein: CSVASGFSYNEQFF.

The chain combines TRBV7-6 with TRBJ2-1, with 8 positions matching TRBD2. Germline CDR1 SGHVS, CDR2 FNYEAQ. The CDR3 runs 14 residues. V lost 2 bases to trimming and J lost 9 bases; unmatched junction nucleotides: 6. In DNA, the CDR3 is TGTGCCAGCAGCTTAAGCGGGAGTGCGCCTGAGCAGTTCTTC. Amino acid sequence: CASSLSGSAPEQFF.

The chain couples TRBV7-9 to TRBJ1-1; D is perhaps TRBD1 (6 bases). V lost 5 bases and J 11 bases, leaving 18 bases between the germline ends. This CDR3 comprises 13 residues. Germline V gene sequence: CDR1 SEHNR, CDR2 FQNEAQ (reference sequence). This CDR3 is CASSLPSGQRAFF. The CDR3 DNA is TGTGCCAGCAGCCTACCGTCAGGACAGCGGGCTTTCTTT.

The rearrangement links TRBV5-1 to TRBJ2-6, with D maybe TRBD1 (6 bases). The V end was cut by 7 bases, the J end by 2 bases, with 10 bases between. CDR1 is SGHRS, CDR2 YFSETQ, per germline. This CDR3 is 14 amino acids long. This CDR3 reads CASGTIPGANVLTF. Written as DNA, the CDR3 is TGCGCCAGCGGGACAATCCCTGGGGCCAACGTCCTGACTTTC. Based on the CDR3 plus reference TRBV5-1 and TRBJ2-6, the full variable domain is KAGVTQTPRYLIKTRGQQVTLSCSPISGHRSVSWYQQTPGQGLQFLFEYFSETQRNKGNFPGRFSGRQFSNSRSEMNVSTLELGDSALYLCASGTIPGANVLTFGAGSRLTVL.

This chain connects TRBV19 to TRBJ1-1; 8 nucleotides align to TRBD1. Germline values: CDR1 LNHDA, CDR2 SQIVND (reference sequence). This CDR3 has 15 amino acids. J was trimmed by 3 bases and V by 3 bases; bases with no gene match: 6. CDR3 bases: TGTGCCAGTAGTATGGCTCAGGGGGCGTACACTGAAGCTTTCTTT. Protein: CASSMAQGAYTEAFF.

This clone was seen once. The chain combines TRBV10-3 with TRBJ1-1; D ambiguous. Trimming shortened V by 3 bases and J by 1 base, and 3 bases separated the two germline ends. This CDR3 has 12 amino acids. From germline, CDR1 is ENHRY and CDR2 SYGVKD. Here the CDR3 reads CAISDGNTEAFF. CDR3 coding DNA: TGTGCCATCAGTGACGGGAACACTGAAGCTTTCTTT.

This chain connects TRBV5-1 to TRBJ1-4; D call uncertain. The CDR3 totals 17 residues. With 0 bases removed from V and 0 bases from J, the gap between germline ends came to 12 bases. The germline gives CDR1 SGHRS, CDR2 YFSETQ. The CDR3 reads CASSLVADGATNEKLFF. DNA for the CDR3: TGCGCCAGCAGCTTGGTTGCGGACGGGGCAACTAATGAAAAACTGTTTTTT.

The chain employs TRBV2 and TRBJ1-1; TRBD1 is a possible D gene (6 bases). Germline lookup yields CDR1 SNHLY and CDR2 FYNNEI. This CDR3 has 15 residues. The ends were cut back, 2 bases at V and 5 bases at J, with 15 bases in the middle. The CDR3 bases are TGTGCCAGCAGTGAAAGCGGGGGCGTGGGTACTGAAGCTTTCTTT. It encodes CASSESGGVGTEAFF.